The 13 T cell receptor beta chains below all came from one sample that was sequenced in a study of cytomegalovirus exposure and HLA in healthy donors (dated by TCRdb to about 2017). Library construction relied on the immunoSEQ multiplex PCR assay. TCRdb retrieved this table from immuneACCESS and kept in-frame rearrangements only. Not all clones are present; in checked studies, unresolved V genes account for under half, and no reason is known for the remainder. The sample table holds some 85,000 clones, of which about 95% were seen once. The ten most abundant clones make up about 1.3% of the sample. What was sequenced was PBMCs. The receptors shown here come from a woman younger than 35 in good health and CMV-seronegative.

V is TRBV6-4 and J is TRBJ2-1; D possibly corresponds to TRBD1 (6 bases). Germline V CDR1 and CDR2: MRHNA, SNTAGT. The CDR3 length is 15 residues. V gave up 0 bases and J gave up 9 bases, with 15 bases separating them. The CDR3 spells CASSDSTVQGIEQFF. As DNA, the CDR3 is TGTGCCAGCAGTGACTCCACAGTGCAGGGGATTGAGCAGTTCTTC.

The chain uses TRBV27 and TRBJ2-4; 7 nucleotides line up with TRBD2. The V segment lost 3 bases and the J segment 3 bases; nucleotides outside the gene matches: 11. The CDR3 is made up of 17 amino acids. Per germline, CDR1 MNHEY and CDR2 SMNVEV (reference sequence). CDR3 sequence: CASSLMFRSGGKNIQYF. The DNA of the CDR3 is TGTGCCAGCAGTTTGATGTTCCGGTCGGGAGGCAAAAACATTCAGTACTTC.

This clone was seen repeatedly, ten times or more. The genes are TRBV11-3 and TRBJ2-1; the match to TRBD1 covers 10 bases. CDR3 length: 16 amino acids. The V gene end was trimmed by 5 bases and the J gene end by 1 base; junction bases not matched to a gene: 5. In germline, CDR1 is SGHNT, CDR2 YENEEA. The CDR3 DNA is TGTGCCAGCAGCAGCCGGGACAGGGGTTCCTACAATGAGCAGTTCTTC. Translating gives CASSSRDRGSYNEQFF.

The chain links TRBV27 to TRBJ1-1; the D is unclear. V lost 6 bases, J lost 6 bases, and 20 bases lay in between. Germline CDR1 is MNHEY and CDR2 is SMNVEV (reference sequence). The CDR3 is 15 residues long. For the CDR3, the DNA is TGTGCCAGCAGCTCAAGTGGGCCTTCTTTCGCTGAAGCTTTCTTT. Protein product: CASSSSGPSFAEAFF.

The chain carries TRBV9 and TRBJ2-1, with TRBD2 matching 9 bases. Per germline, CDR1 SGDLS and CDR2 YYNGEE. The CDR3 has 16 amino acids. Unmatched junction bases numbered 15, after V lost 7 bases and J lost 7 bases. CDR3 sequence reads: CASGIQSAGGPNEQFF. In nucleotides, the CDR3 is TGTGCCAGCGGGATCCAGTCTGCGGGAGGGCCGAATGAGCAGTTCTTC. Together with reference TRBV9 and TRBJ2-1, the CDR3 gives the full variable domain: DSGVTQTPKHLITATGQRVTLRCSPRSGDLSVYWYQQSLDQGLQFLIQYYNGEERAKGNILERFSAQQFPDLHSELNLSSLELGDSALYFCASGIQSAGGPNEQFFGPGTRLTVL.

The J gene is TRBJ2-5, the V gene TRBV14, with D possibly matching TRBD1 (5 bases). Looked up from germline, CDR1 is SGHDN and CDR2 is FVKESK. V was cut by 3 bases and J by 7 bases, with 15 bases left in between. This CDR3 has 14 amino acids. CDR3 nucleotide sequence: TGTGCCAGCAGCCAGGAACCGGACAAATCGACCCAGTACTTC. As protein: CASSQEPDKSTQYF.

The chain couples TRBV27 to TRBJ1-4; D is undetermined. V lost 5 bases and J 4 bases, leaving 11 bases between the germline ends. The germline CDR1 and CDR2 sequences are MNHEY and SMNVEV (reference sequence). This CDR3 spans 14 amino acids. The CDR3 is CASSPQAVNEKLFF. As DNA, the CDR3 is TGTGCCAGCAGTCCCCAGGCAGTTAATGAAAAACTGTTTTTT.

This rearrangement joins TRBV4-1 to TRBJ2-3, with 8 bases aligning to TRBD1. Germline CDR1 and CDR2: MGHRA and YSYEKL. CDR3 length: 15 amino acids. V trimming: 4 bases; J trimming: 1 base; junction bases outside the gene matches: 4. The CDR3: CASSRGQGRTDTQYF. CDR3 in DNA: TGCGCCAGCAGCCGCGGACAGGGCCGCACAGATACGCAGTATTTT.

The chain employs TRBV11-2 and TRBJ2-1, with 8 positions matching TRBD2. This CDR3 is 17 amino acids long. With V trimmed by 2 bases and J by 5 bases, 11 bases remained unmatched. Per germline, CDR1 SGHAT and CDR2 FQNNGV. The CDR3 DNA is TGTGCCAGCAGCTTAACCCCCCCGGCGGGAGGAAACAATGAGCAGTTCTTC. The encoded protein is CASSLTPPAGGNNEQFF.

V is TRBV28 and J is TRBJ2-5, with 12 positions matching TRBD2. The V gene's germline CDR1 is MDHEN and CDR2 SYDVKM. There are 17 residues in the CDR3. After removal of 6 bases from V and 5 bases from J, the junction contained 13 bases not matched to a gene. DNA of the CDR3: TGTGCCAGCAGAGACCTAGCGGGAGGGCATTGGGGGGAGACCCAGTACTTC. Amino acids: CASRDLAGGHWGETQYF.

The gene calls are TRBV30 and TRBJ2-7; 8 bases are a match to TRBD2. The junction had 4 bases not matched to a gene; V was cut back by 0 bases and J by 12 bases. Germline CDR1 and CDR2: GTSNPN and SVGIG (reference sequence). This CDR3 spans 11 amino acids. The CDR3 coding sequence is TGTGCCTGGAGTGTATTAGCGGGACTGTACTTC. It codes for CAWSVLAGLYF.

The gene calls are TRBV4-1 and TRBJ2-6; D call uncertain. Between the trimmed V and J ends, which lost 2 bases and 3 bases, there was a span of 11 bases. CDR1 MGHRA and CDR2 YSYEKL come from the germline V gene. The CDR3 is 16 amino acids. The CDR3 nucleotides read TGCGCCAGCAGCCAATCTACAGAACGTGGGGCCAACGTCCTGACTTTC. It yields the protein CASSQSTERGANVLTF.

As to this clone: An end of the junction differs from the germline gene, which may be a read error. The chain employs TRBV7-7 and TRBJ2-5, with D perhaps matching TRBD1 or TRBD2 (6 bases each). This CDR3 region has 13 residues. Germline V gene sequence: CDR1 SSHAT, CDR2 FNYEAQ (reference sequence). The CDR3 reads CASRLDRKGTQYF. Here the CDR3 DNA reads TGTGCTAGCAGACTAGACAGGAAGGGGACCCAGTACTTC.